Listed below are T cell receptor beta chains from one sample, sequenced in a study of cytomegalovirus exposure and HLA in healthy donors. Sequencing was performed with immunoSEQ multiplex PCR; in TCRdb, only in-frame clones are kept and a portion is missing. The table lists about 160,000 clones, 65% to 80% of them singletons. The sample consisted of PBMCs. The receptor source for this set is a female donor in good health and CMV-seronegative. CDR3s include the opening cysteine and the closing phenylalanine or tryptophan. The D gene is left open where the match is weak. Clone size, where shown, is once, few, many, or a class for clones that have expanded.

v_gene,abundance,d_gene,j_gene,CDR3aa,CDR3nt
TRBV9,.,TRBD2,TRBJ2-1,CASSPRLAAYNEQFF,TGTGCCAGCAGCCCGCGACTAGCGGCCTACAATGAGCAGTTCTTC
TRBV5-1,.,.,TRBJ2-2,CASSYGGDTGELFF,TGCGCCAGCAGCTACGGCGGAGACACCGGGGAGCTGTTTTTT
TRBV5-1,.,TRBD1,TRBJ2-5,CASSGPGGPQETQYF,TGCGCCAGCAGCGGGCCAGGGGGCCCTCAAGAGACCCAGTACTTC
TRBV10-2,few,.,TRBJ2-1,CASSPRGESIHNEQFF,TGCGCCAGCAGCCCCCGTGGGGAGTCAATCCACAATGAGCAGTTCTTC
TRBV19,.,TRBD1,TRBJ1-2,CASSMVAGGLGYTF,TGTGCCAGTAGTATGGTGGCAGGGGGTCTGGGCTACACCTTC
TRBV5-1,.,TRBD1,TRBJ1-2,CASSDPGQGLDGYTF,TGCGCCAGCAGCGACCCGGGACAGGGGTTGGATGGCTACACCTTC
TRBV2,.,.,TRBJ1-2,CASSDVQAPYGYTF,TGTGCCAGCAGTGACGTTCAGGCGCCATATGGCTACACCTTC
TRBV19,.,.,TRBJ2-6,CASSIVGAGASSGANVLTF,TGTGCCAGTAGTATAGTCGGAGCAGGGGCGAGCTCTGGGGCCAACGTCCTGACTTTC
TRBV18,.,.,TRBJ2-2,CASSPAGPNTGELFF,TGTGCCAGCTCACCGGCAGGGCCGAACACCGGGGAGCTGTTTTTT
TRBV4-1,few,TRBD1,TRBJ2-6,CASSRDRHGSGANVLTF,TGCGCCAGCAGCCGGGACAGGCATGGCTCTGGGGCCAACGTCCTGACTTTC
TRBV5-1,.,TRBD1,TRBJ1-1,CASSRDSMNTEAFF,TGCGCCAGCAGCCGGGACAGCATGAACACTGAAGCTTTCTTT
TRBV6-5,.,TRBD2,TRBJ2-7,CASRAVGGGEQYF,TGTGCCAGCAGGGCCGTGGGGGGGGGCGAGCAGTACTTC
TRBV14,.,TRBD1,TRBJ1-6,CASSQDTGTAYSPLHF,TGTGCCAGCAGCCAAGATACCGGGACAGCCTATTCACCCCTCCACTTT
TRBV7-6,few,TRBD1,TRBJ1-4,CASSVQQGAGEKLFF,TGTGCCAGCAGCGTTCAACAGGGGGCGGGTGAAAAACTGTTTTTT
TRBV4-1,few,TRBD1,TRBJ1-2,CASSQDLLTGAGYGYTF,TGCGCCAGCAGCCAAGATCTTTTAACAGGGGCTGGCTATGGCTACACCTTC
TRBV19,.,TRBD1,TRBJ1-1,CASSFGQGRGTEAFF,TGTGCCAGTAGTTTTGGACAGGGAAGGGGCACTGAAGCTTTCTTT
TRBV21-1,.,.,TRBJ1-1,CASSKGLGVNTEAFF,TGTGCCAGCAGCAAAGGTTTAGGGGTGAACACTGAAGCTTTCTTT
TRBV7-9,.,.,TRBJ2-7,CASSIDQGAEQYF,TGTGCCAGCAGCATAGATCAGGGTGCGGAGCAGTACTTC
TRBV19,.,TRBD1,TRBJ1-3,CASSKGTGAGNTIYF,TGTGCCAGTAGTAAGGGCACAGGGGCTGGAAACACCATATATTTT
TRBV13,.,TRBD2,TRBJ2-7,CASSLGGLASYEQYF,TGTGCCAGCAGCTTAGGGGGACTAGCCTCCTACGAGCAGTACTTC
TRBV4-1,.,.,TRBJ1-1,CASSQVGQGGEAFF,TGCGCCAGCAGCCAAGTGGGTCAGGGTGGAGAGGCTTTCTTT
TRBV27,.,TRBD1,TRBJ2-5,CASSLLGTANQETQYF,TGTGCCAGCAGCTTGCTGGGGACAGCAAACCAAGAGACCCAGTACTTC
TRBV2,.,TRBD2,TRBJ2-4,CASRPTSGLAKNIQYF,TGTGCCAGCAGACCCACTAGCGGGCTAGCCAAAAACATTCAGTACTTC
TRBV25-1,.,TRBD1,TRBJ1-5,CASSGDRGGSNQPQHF,TGTGCCAGCAGTGGGGACAGGGGAGGAAGCAATCAGCCCCAGCATTTT
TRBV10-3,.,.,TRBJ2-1,CAISGAGEQFF,TGTGCCATCAGTGGGGCCGGTGAGCAGTTCTTC
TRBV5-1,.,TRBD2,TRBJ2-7,CASSLVAGGVYEQYF,TGCGCCAGCAGCTTGGTAGCGGGGGGAGTTTACGAGCAGTACTTC
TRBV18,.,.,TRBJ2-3,CASSPAPSTDTQYF,TGTGCCAGCTCACCAGCGCCTAGCACAGATACGCAGTATTTT
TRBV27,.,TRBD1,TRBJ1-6,CASSFRRTGDSPLHF,TGTGCCAGCAGTTTCCGCCGGACAGGGGATTCACCCCTCCACTTT
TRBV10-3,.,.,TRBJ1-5,CAISEGPHSNQPQHF,TGTGCCATCAGTGAGGGGCCCCATAGCAATCAGCCCCAGCATTTT
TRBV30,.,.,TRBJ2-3,CAWKVGRGVDTQYF,TGTGCCTGGAAAGTGGGCAGGGGAGTCGATACGCAGTATTTT
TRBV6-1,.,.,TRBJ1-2,CASSEGQAGHYGYTF,TGTGCCAGCAGTGAAGGGCAGGCAGGGCACTATGGCTACACCTTC
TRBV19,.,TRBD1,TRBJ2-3,CASSTGDRGTDTQYF,TGTGCCAGTAGTACCGGGGACAGGGGAACAGATACGCAGTATTTT
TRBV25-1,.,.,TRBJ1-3,CASSRDSVRGNTIYF,TGTGCCAGCAGCCGGGACTCGGTCCGCGGAAACACCATATATTTT
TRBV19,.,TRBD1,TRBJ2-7,CASSTRQGVAYEQYF,TGTGCCAGTAGTACCCGACAGGGGGTAGCCTACGAGCAGTACTTC
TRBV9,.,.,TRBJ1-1,CASSPSGTTNTEAFF,TGTGCCAGCAGCCCCTCAGGGACAACGAACACTGAAGCTTTCTTT
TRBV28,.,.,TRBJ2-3,CASSLIRQGSTDTQYF,TGTGCCAGCAGTTTAATTCGGCAGGGTAGCACAGATACGCAGTATTTT
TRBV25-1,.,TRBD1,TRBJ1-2,CASSEYQGGYGYTF,TGTGCCAGCAGTGAATATCAGGGGGGCTATGGCTACACCTTC